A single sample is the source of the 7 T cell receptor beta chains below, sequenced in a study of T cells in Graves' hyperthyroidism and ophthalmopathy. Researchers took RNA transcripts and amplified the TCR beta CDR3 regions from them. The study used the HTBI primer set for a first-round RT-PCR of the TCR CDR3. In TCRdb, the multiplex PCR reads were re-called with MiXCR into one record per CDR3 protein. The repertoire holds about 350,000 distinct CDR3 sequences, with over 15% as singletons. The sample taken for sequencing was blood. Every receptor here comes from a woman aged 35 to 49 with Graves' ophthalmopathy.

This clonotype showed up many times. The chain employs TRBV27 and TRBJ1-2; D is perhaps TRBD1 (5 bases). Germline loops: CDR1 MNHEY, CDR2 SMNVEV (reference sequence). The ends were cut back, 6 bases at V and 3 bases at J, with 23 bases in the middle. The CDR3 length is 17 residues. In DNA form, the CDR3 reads TGTGCCAGCAGCCGCCGTGCGGGTGGGGGGAGTGACTATGGCTACACCTTC. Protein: CASSRRAGGGSDYGYTF.

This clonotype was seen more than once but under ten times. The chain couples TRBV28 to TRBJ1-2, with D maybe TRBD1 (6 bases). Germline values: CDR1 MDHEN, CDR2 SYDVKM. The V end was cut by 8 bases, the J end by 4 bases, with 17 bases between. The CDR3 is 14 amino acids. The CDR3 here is CASVPQGRAYGYTF. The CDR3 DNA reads TGTGCCAGCGTCCCCCAGGGGCGCGCCTATGGCTACACCTTC.

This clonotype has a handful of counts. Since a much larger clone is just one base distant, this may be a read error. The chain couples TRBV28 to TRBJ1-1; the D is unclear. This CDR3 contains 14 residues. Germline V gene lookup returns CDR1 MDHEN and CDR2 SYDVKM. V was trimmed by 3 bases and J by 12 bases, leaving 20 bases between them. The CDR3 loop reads CASSLMTNPRETFF. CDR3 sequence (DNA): TGTGCCAGCAGTTTGATGACAAATCCACGAGAAACTTTCTTT.

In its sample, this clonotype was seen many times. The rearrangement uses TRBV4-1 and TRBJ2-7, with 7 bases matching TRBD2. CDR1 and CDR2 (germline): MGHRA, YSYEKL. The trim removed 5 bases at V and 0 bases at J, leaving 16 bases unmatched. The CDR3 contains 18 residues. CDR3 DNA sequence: TGCGCCAGCAGCTACTATAACGGGGGGACTAAACTCTCCTACGAGCAGTACTTC. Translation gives CASSYYNGGTKLSYEQYF.

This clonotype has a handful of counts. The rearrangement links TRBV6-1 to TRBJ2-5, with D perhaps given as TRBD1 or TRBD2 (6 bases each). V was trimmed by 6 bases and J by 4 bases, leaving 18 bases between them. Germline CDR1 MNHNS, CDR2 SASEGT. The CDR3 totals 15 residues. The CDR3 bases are TGTGCCAGCAGCCAGACCTTGGAGGGGGGAGAGACCCAGTACTTC. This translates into CASSQTLEGGETQYF.

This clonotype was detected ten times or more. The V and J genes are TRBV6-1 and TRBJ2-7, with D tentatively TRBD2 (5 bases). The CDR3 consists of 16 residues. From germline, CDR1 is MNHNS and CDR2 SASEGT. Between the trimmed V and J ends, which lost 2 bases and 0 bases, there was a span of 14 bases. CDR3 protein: CASSESESGPSYEQYF. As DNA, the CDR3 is TGTGCCAGCAGTGAATCTGAAAGCGGTCCCTCCTACGAGCAGTACTTC.

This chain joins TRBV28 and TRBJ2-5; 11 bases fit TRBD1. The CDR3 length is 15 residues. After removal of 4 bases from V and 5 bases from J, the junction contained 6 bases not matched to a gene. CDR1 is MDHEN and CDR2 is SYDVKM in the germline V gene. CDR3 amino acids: CASSSSGQGGETQYF. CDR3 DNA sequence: TGTGCCAGCAGTTCCTCGGGACAGGGGGGGGAGACCCAGTACTTC.